This T cell receptor beta chain was sequenced for a study of identical twins. Each CDR3 protein is one row after TCRdb ran MiXCR on the 5' RACE reads. The sample contains 650,000 to 750,000 distinct CDR3 sequences, 21% of which appear only once. The V and J ends lost 6 bases and 9 bases respectively, with 15 bases between them. The CDR3 has 12 amino acids. This clonotype has more than one count but fewer than ten. These data are also associated with another study on T cells expressing NK-cell markers.

The specimen was PBMCs. The rearrangement joins TRBV12-3 or TRBV12-4 to TRBJ2-7; TRBD1 might be the D (6 bases). The sequence was collected from a woman aged 18-29 years in good health. CDR3 coding DNA: TGTGCCAGCAGGGCACAGGGCTTTGTGCAGTACTTC. Translated: CASRAQGFVQYF.